Listed here are 15 T cell receptor beta chains from one sample, sequenced in a study of blood T cell repertoires in COVID-19. Clones were read by immunoSEQ multiplex PCR, and TCRdb kept only the in-frame ones, dropping some. There are about 300,000 clones in the sample; roughly 91% occur only once, and approximately 1.8% lies in the top ten. Sequencing was performed on peripheral blood. Receptors were obtained from a woman aged 25 to 45 with COVID-19, enrolled during active disease.

V usage is TRBV9 and J usage is TRBJ2-7, with D perhaps TRBD2 (5 bases). Germline V gene data show CDR1 as SGDLS and CDR2 as YYNGEE. CDR3 length: 15 amino acids. Trimming cost V 0 bases and J 0 bases, with 10 bases left between them. The CDR3 loop is CASSVAGGLSYEQYF. The CDR3 DNA reads as TGTGCCAGCAGCGTAGCTGGCGGGCTCTCCTACGAGCAGTACTTC.

This clone was observed once. The chain employs TRBV4-2 and TRBJ1-1, with unresolved D. CDR1 and CDR2 (germline): LGHNA, YNFKEQ. This CDR3 is 12 amino acids long. V lost 3 bases and J 7 bases, leaving 9 bases between the germline ends. CDR3 DNA: TGTGCCAGCAGCCACTACGGGGTTGAAGCTTTCTTT. Its translation: CASSHYGVEAFF.

As DNA, the CDR3 is TGTGCCAGCGGGGCTATCGACTCCTACGAGCAGTACTTC. Amino acids: CASGAIDSYEQYF. The rearrangement joins TRBV6-5 to TRBJ2-7; maybe TRBD1 (5 bases). This CDR3 has 13 residues. Per germline, CDR1 MNHEY and CDR2 SVGAGI. Deletions cut 8 bases from V and 0 bases from J, with 11 bases between.

The sample holds a few counts of this clone. The V call is TRBV11-3, the J call TRBJ2-1; tentatively, D is TRBD1 (6 bases). CDR3 length: 12 residues. Germline V gives CDR1 SGHNT, CDR2 YENEEA. Between the trimmed V and J ends, which lost 3 bases and 12 bases, there was a span of 12 bases. CDR3 loop: CASSFVEQGQFF. The CDR3 coding sequence is TGTGCCAGCAGCTTTGTGGAACAGGGGCAGTTCTTC.

This clone showed up just once. The chain combines TRBV2 with TRBJ1-6; TRBD1 aligns across 10 bases. Germline V gene sequence: CDR1 SNHLY, CDR2 FYNNEI. V was pared by 3 bases and J by 6 bases, with 11 bases of the junction left unmatched. This CDR3 is 18 amino acids long. The CDR3 protein is CASSERRTGGISNSPLHF. CDR3 in DNA: TGTGCCAGCAGTGAGAGGCGGACAGGGGGAATTAGTAATTCACCCCTCCACTTT.

J is TRBJ2-3 and V is TRBV30; D call uncertain. Germline assignment: CDR1 GTSNPN and CDR2 SVGIG (reference sequence). V lost 4 bases and J 2 bases, leaving 16 bases between the germline ends. This CDR3 contains 15 residues. For the CDR3, the DNA is TGTGCCTGGACGTCTAGGCATCGTCCCACAGATACGCAGTATTTT. It specifies CAWTSRHRPTDTQYF.

The chain combines TRBV7-9 with TRBJ2-2; tentatively, D is TRBD2 (5 bases). Trimming took 5 bases from V and 4 from J, leaving 14 bases between them. This CDR3 region has 15 residues. In germline, CDR1 is SEHNR, CDR2 FQNEAQ (reference sequence). The chain's CDR3 is CASSLDRAGTGELFF. DNA of the CDR3: TGTGCCAGCAGCCTCGACCGGGCGGGCACCGGGGAGCTGTTTTTT.

The chain uses TRBV10-3 and TRBJ2-7, with TRBD2 matching over 9 bases. Germline V gene data show CDR1 as ENHRY and CDR2 as SYGVKD. Germline trimming cut 6 bases from V and 2 bases from J; bases unmatched to any gene: 8. The CDR3 has 15 residues. This chain's CDR3 is CAIRDSGGPPYEQYV. The DNA of the CDR3 is TGTGCCATCAGAGATAGCGGGGGTCCTCCCTACGAGCAGTACGTC.

This clone showed up just once. The rearrangement links TRBV10-3 to TRBJ2-3, with 10 bases identical to TRBD1. The CDR3 has 13 amino acids. CDR1 and CDR2 (germline): ENHRY, SYGVKD. V lost 8 bases to trimming and J lost 5 bases; unmatched junction nucleotides: 4. In DNA, the CDR3 is TGTGCCATCGGACAGGGGGTAGGAGATACGCAGTATTTT. Translation gives CAIGQGVGDTQYF.

The CDR3 loop reads CASKGQTSSYEQYF. The CDR3 DNA follows: TGTGCCAGCAAGGGACAAACCTCCTCCTACGAGCAGTACTTC. V usage is TRBV2 and J usage is TRBJ2-7; a weak D match, TRBD1 (6 bases). The V gene lost 7 bases and the J gene lost 0 bases, with 13 bases spanning the gap. The CDR3 runs to 14 residues. Germline V CDR1 and CDR2: SNHLY, FYNNEI.

This clone has just one count. The gene calls are TRBV5-5 and TRBJ2-3, with a weak D call TRBD1 (6 bases). V was cut by 2 bases and J by 0 bases, with 7 bases left in between. Germline CDR1 and CDR2: SGHKS and YYEKEE (reference sequence). This CDR3 contains 14 residues. The DNA of the CDR3 is TGTGCCAGCAGCTTTCAGGGGAGCACAGATACGCAGTATTTT. Its translation is CASSFQGSTDTQYF.

The chain couples TRBV28 to TRBJ1-1, with 7 bases matching TRBD1. V was clipped by 6 bases and J by 2 bases; unmatched bases: 12. Germline CDR1 and CDR2: MDHEN and SYDVKM. The CDR3 runs to 16 residues. CDR3 loop: CASRTNRGWGNTEAFF. CDR3 sequence (DNA): TGTGCCAGCAGGACGAACAGGGGTTGGGGAAACACTGAAGCTTTCTTT.

The chain is built from TRBV6-5 and TRBJ1-6, with D possibly matching TRBD1 (5 bases). CDR1 MNHEY and CDR2 SVGAGI come from the germline V gene. The CDR3 spans 16 residues. Trimming removed 4 bases from V and 9 bases from J, with 19 bases in between. The CDR3 bases are TGTGCCAGCAGTTCCTACACAGGCCTCCCCGTTTCACCCCTCCACTTT. Residues: CASSSYTGLPVSPLHF.

This rearrangement joins TRBV5-1 to TRBJ2-3; the match to TRBD1 covers 9 bases. Germline CDR1 and CDR2: SGHRS and YFSETQ. The ends lost 4 bases at V and 2 bases at J; junction bases unmatched: 8. The CDR3 extends over 16 amino acids. This CDR3 reads CASSQPRDRATDTQYF. The CDR3 bases are TGCGCCAGCAGCCAACCCCGGGACAGGGCCACAGATACGCAGTATTTT.

The chain is built from TRBV2 and TRBJ2-3; D is possibly TRBD1 (6 bases). There are 15 residues in the CDR3. Germline V gene lookup returns CDR1 SNHLY and CDR2 FYNNEI. V gave up 10 bases and J gave up 8 bases, with 25 bases separating them. The CDR3 loop is CATAPDSGLEGTQYF. CDR3 nucleotide sequence: TGTGCCACCGCTCCGGACAGCGGCTTAGAGGGTACGCAGTATTTT. Full variable domain (missing parts from reference TRBV2 and TRBJ2-3): EPEVTQTPSHQVTQMGQEVILRCVPISNHLYFYWYRQILGQKVEFLVSFYNNEISEKSEIFDDQFSVERPDGSNFTLKIRSTKLEDSAMYFCATAPDSGLEGTQYFGPGTRLTVL.